The present TCR beta chain was sequenced within a study of glioma-infiltrating T cells. This clonotype appeared a few times. Its specificity is not known. TCR alpha and beta CDR3 regions were amplified from RNA using iRepertoire nested multiplex PCR. Using its own MiXCR run on the multiplex PCR reads, TCRdb lists one record per CDR3 protein. The table has approximately 120,000 distinct CDR3 sequences, 20% to 25% seen once. Germline trimming cut 5 bases from V and 4 bases from J; bases unmatched to any gene: 9. CDR3 length: 16 amino acids. CDR1 is LGHNA and CDR2 is YNFKEQ in the germline V gene. Study-wide points: Only very few CDR3 sequences appeared in both tissue and blood. Non-neoplastic patients had below-expected tissue-blood divergence, while all gliomas exceeded expectation.

The chain is built from TRBV4-2 and TRBJ2-5, with 11 nucleotides matching TRBD2. This receptor was identified in a human donor with low-grade glioma or glioblastoma, undergoing nonglioma brain surgery, or in good health (not recorded which). Source material: glioma tissue, nonneoplastic brain tissue, or PBMCs (not recorded which). In nucleotides, the CDR3 is TGTGCCAGCAGCTTCGGGACTAGCGGCGGTTTAGAGACCCAGTACTTC. Translation gives CASSFGTSGGLETQYF.